Listed here is a single T cell receptor (beta chain). Authors' processing steps: Amplification from reference gene primers served as the basis for estimated nucleated cell counts. TCRdb keeps only in-frame clones here, not all; method: immunoSEQ multiplex PCR. V, J and clone size reflect that table, while D and trimming were determined from the DNA. The repertoire consists of nearly 100,000 clones, with roughly 83% occurring once and the leading ten covering 15% to 20%. This record belongs to a study of blood T cell repertoires in COVID-19. For the study at large: From the United States, Italy and Spain came samples of acute and convalescent COVID-19. PBMCs, B-cell-depleted T cells, or T cells were the source of the cDNA or gDNA that made up the material.

Trimming took 3 bases from V and 6 from J; bases not matched to a gene: 9. CDR1 is KGHSH and CDR2 is LQKENI in the germline V gene. The CDR3 totals 16 residues. The sample was peripheral blood. The TCR originated in a woman in her fifties or sixties with acute or convalescent COVID-19. The chain employs TRBV18 and TRBJ1-4, with 8 bases identical to TRBD1. The CDR3 protein is CASSPGTGGGDEKLFF. For the CDR3, the DNA is TGTGCCAGCTCACCGGGCACAGGGGGTGGCGATGAAAAACTGTTTTTT. Combining the CDR3 with reference TRBV18 and TRBJ1-4 gives the whole variable domain NAGVMQNPRHLVRRRGQEARLRCSPMKGHSHVYWYRQLPEEGLKFMVYLQKENIIDESGMPKERFSAEFPKEGPSILRIQQVVRGDSAAYFCASSPGTGGGDEKLFFGSGTQLSVL.